This is a list of T cell receptor beta chains from one sample in a study of T cells in Graves' hyperthyroidism and ophthalmopathy. Each CDR3 protein gets one entry after TCRdb re-called the multiplex PCR reads with MiXCR. The table shows around 450,000 distinct CDR3 sequences, with roughly an eighth occurring only once. The sequenced material came from blood. These receptors were collected from a woman aged 18 to 35 with Graves' hyperthyroidism. The CDR3 runs from the conserved cysteine through the conserved F or W. The D gene is left open where the match is weak. Rows give clone size only sometimes, using once, few, many, or a class for an expanded clone.

D | J | V | size | CDR3 | DNA
TRBD1 | TRBJ2-3 | TRBV28 | many | CAAGGPITDTQYF | TGTGCTGCAGGGGGCCCTATCACAGATACGCAGTATTTT
TRBD2 | TRBJ2-3 | TRBV4-3 | - | CASSQDYGGSADTQYF | TGCGCCAGCAGCCAAGATTACGGCGGGAGTGCAGATACGCAGTATTTT
- | TRBJ1-1 | TRBV25-1 | - | CASSEYKRETGNTEAFF | TGTGCCAGCAGTGAATATAAGAGGGAGACGGGGAACACTGAAGCTTTCTTT
TRBD2 | TRBJ2-2 | TRBV13 | many | CASSLGGTSGVTGELFF | TGTGCCAGCAGCTTAGGCGGGACTAGCGGCGTCACCGGGGAGCTGTTTTTT
- | TRBJ1-5 | TRBV7-9 | few | CASSLDVDQPQHF | TGTGCCAGCAGCTTAGATGTCGACCAGCCCCAGCATTTT
- | TRBJ1-1 | TRBV3-1 | many | CASSPDQGGTEAFF | TGTGCCAGCAGCCCAGATCAAGGGGGAACTGAAGCTTTCTTT
- | TRBJ2-2 | TRBV3-1 | few | CASSPWGANTGELFF | TGTGCCAGCAGCCCATGGGGTGCGAACACCGGGGAGCTGTTTTTT
- | TRBJ2-3 | TRBV19 | - | CASSIVVGLSTDTQYF | TGTGCCAGTAGTATAGTCGTGGGACTCAGCACAGATACGCAGTATTTT
- | TRBJ2-2 | TRBV12-3/TRBV12-4 | few | CASRRDSLNTGELFF | TGTGCCAGCAGGCGGGACAGCCTGAACACCGGGGAGCTGTTTTTT
TRBD1 | TRBJ2-5 | TRBV18 | many | CASSPLIRDSGMGTQYF | TGTGCCAGCTCACCTTTGATACGGGACAGCGGAATGGGGACCCAGTACTTC